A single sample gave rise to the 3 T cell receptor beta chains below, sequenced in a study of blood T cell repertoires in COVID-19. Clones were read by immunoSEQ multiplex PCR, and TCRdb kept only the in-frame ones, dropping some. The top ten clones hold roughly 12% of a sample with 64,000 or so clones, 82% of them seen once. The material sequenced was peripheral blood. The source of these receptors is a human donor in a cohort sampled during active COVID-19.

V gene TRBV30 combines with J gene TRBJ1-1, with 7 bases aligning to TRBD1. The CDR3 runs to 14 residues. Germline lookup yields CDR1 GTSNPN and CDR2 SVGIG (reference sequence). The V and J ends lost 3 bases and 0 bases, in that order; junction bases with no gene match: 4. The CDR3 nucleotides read TGTGCCTGGAGGGCCGGACAGGTGAACACTGAAGCTTTCTTT. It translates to CAWRAGQVNTEAFF.

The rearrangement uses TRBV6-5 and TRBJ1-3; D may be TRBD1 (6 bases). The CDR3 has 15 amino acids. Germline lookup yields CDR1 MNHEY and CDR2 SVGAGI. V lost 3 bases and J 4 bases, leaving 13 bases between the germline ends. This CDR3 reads CASSYVQGTGNTIYF. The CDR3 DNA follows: TGTGCCAGCAGTTATGTACAGGGCACAGGAAACACCATATATTTT.

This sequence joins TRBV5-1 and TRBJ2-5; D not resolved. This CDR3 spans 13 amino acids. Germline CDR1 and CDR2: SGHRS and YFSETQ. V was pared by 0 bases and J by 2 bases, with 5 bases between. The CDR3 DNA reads TGCGCCAGCAGCTTGGGCCTACAAGAGACCCAGTACTTC. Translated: CASSLGLQETQYF.